Reported below is one T cell receptor beta chain. What it binds is not known. These data come from a study of T-cell reconstitution after alpha-beta-depleted transplantation in children. Study-wide results and limits: Several hundred expanded graft clones reportedly supplied alpha-beta T cells about two months after transplant. Most T-cell counts and diversity one year after the transplant came from T cells that were newly produced. High day-60 TCRbeta diversity in some patients came from surviving recipient T cells and thymic progenitors.

TCRbeta library preparation incorporated unique molecular identifiers. TCRdb reanalysed the PCR reads using MiXCR and keeps one entry per CDR3 protein. This sample has around 120,000 distinct CDR3 sequences, with roughly 23% found just once. J was trimmed by 4 bases and V by 2 bases; bases with no gene match: 2. The CDR3 runs to 14 residues. This TCR was sampled from a male patient under 10 years old who had a stem cell transplant for chronic granulomatous disease, so the T cells may come from the graft donor. The source material was PBMCs, mostly from graft donor cells, sampled 180 days after TCRalphabeta/CD19-depleted stem cell transplant. The gene calls are TRBV12-3 or TRBV12-4 and TRBJ2-1; 7 nucleotides match TRBD1. CDR3 in amino acids: CASSLTGQYNEQFF. The CDR3 nucleotides read TGTGCCAGCAGTTTAACGGGACAGTACAATGAGCAGTTCTTC.